This T cell receptor (beta chain) was identified in a study of T cell responses to AZD1222 COVID-19 vaccine. A note on this clone: Its target is unknown.

Study results and caveats: Reports say nearly half of spike-specific TCRs go after unmutated variant regions. Repertoire sampling was restricted to post-peak T cell response timepoints. Females made up more of the donors, who were largely white British, and clonal diversity may have come out too low.

V was pared by 0 bases and J by 0 bases, with 11 bases of the junction left unmatched. Germline CDR1 reads LNHNV; CDR2 reads YYDKDF (reference sequence). This CDR3 has 19 residues. Analysis merged second doses at about 4 or about 12 weeks. Here immunoSEQ multiplex PCR was the method, and the copy in TCRdb shows in-frame clones only, minus some. The sample has over 90,000 clones; roughly 90% are singletons. V is TRBV15 and J is TRBJ1-3, with 7 bases fitting TRBD1. Material: peripheral blood, obtained 28 days after the second AZD1222 dose. The sequence was collected from an adult who received the AZD1222 COVID-19 vaccine. The CDR3 loop reads CATSRDSVLDRLSGNTIYF. The CDR3 nucleotides read TGTGCCACCAGCAGAGATTCCGTTTTGGACAGGCTCTCTGGAAACACCATATATTTT.